A selection of T cell receptor beta chains follows, all from one sample in a study of vaccination and CD4 T cells after COVID-19. TCRdb recomputed calls from the PCR reads with MiXCR, one row per CDR3 protein. The table has about 26,000 distinct CDR3 sequences, less than 60% seen once. Their antigens remain unidentified. This specimen consisted of CD4+ T cells from blood, cultured in vitro, obtained before SARS-CoV-2 vaccination. These TCRs come from a human donor who received a COVID-19 vaccine. Both conserved end residues are trimmed from each CDR3. D genes are given only for firm matches.

>-|TRBV7-9|12
ASSLATGFFGYT
>TRBD1|TRBV19|13
ASSRDSSYNSPLH
>-|TRBV7-8|13
ASSQRMSSYNEQF
>-|TRBV12-3/TRBV12-4|13
ASSPAGLRTDTQY
>TRBD2|TRBV20-1|12
SARLAGGTDTQY
>-|TRBV4-2|12
ASSQVGNSYEQY
>-|TRBV6-1|13
ASCKGGFLNYGYT
>-|TRBV19|8
ATNNYGYT
>-|TRBV20-1|11
SASSRAREPQH
>-|TRBV11-3|12
ASSFTGSNEKLF
>TRBD1|TRBV7-8|14
ASSLLSWTGNEKLF
>-|TRBV6-5|13
ASSYSGENNEKLF
>TRBD1|TRBV10-3|12
AISSGTGRTEAF
>-|TRBV2|12
ASREEGPSYEQY
>-|TRBV12-3/TRBV12-4|12
ASSLMSRDTEAF
>TRBD2|TRBV19|13
ASSMRGGSYNEQF
>-|TRBV29-1|10
SVAQGNTEAF
>-|TRBV30|10
AWRQGRGELF
>-|TRBV2|12
ASSGPGANYGYT
>-|TRBV15|12
ATSREQDHYGYT
>-|TRBV5-3|11
ARSPDLNQPQH
>TRBD1|TRBV6-1|11
ASTGGQGRQAF
>-|TRBV6-5|16
ASSYPGGTLSGANVLT
>-|TRBV20-1|13
SARDDGQGGDEQF
>TRBD1|TRBV20-1|11
SARQGANEKLF
>-|TRBV10-3|13
AISAARGAAYEQY
>TRBD1|TRBV29-1|10
SVDRAYNEQF
>-|TRBV6-1|12
ASMAGTRTGELF
>-|TRBV6-1|14
ASSEPHGVSSYEQY
>TRBD1|TRBV18|13
ASSPGDRDNYGYT
>TRBD2|TRBV15|14
ATSRDWASGAYEQY
>TRBD2|TRBV5-1|15
ASSLVVSGGGEETQY
>-|TRBV18|12
ASSPPQSTGELF
>TRBD1|TRBV30|15
AWSVRQGARLWNGYT
>-|TRBV27|14
ASRRVQGATNEKLF